The entry that follows covers one T cell receptor (beta chain) sequence. Original handling: Amplified reference gene primers provided the basis for estimating nucleated cell counts. Data came from immunoSEQ multiplex PCR; TCRdb stores just in-frame clones and leaves some out. V, J and clone size were drawn from that table, and D and trimming were deduced from the DNA. This sample carries about 330,000 clones, 88% of them seen once, and the ten largest clones take 3% to 4%. The data were obtained in a study of blood T cell repertoires in COVID-19. Study-level background: From the United States, Italy and Spain came samples of acute and convalescent COVID-19. Nucleic acid was either cDNA or gDNA, and it came from T cells, B-cell-depleted T cells, or PBMCs.

V gave up 5 bases and J gave up 0 bases; unmatched junction bases: 10. The CDR3 extends over 18 amino acids. Germline V gene data show CDR1 as SGHVS and CDR2 as FNYEAQ. The genes are TRBV7-6 and TRBJ1-3; 10 nucleotides agree with TRBD1. Sequenced: peripheral blood. The source of this sequence is a woman in her 50s with active or convalescent COVID-19. Written as DNA, the CDR3 is TGTGCCAGCAGCCTAAACACGGGACAGGGGCTCTCTGGAAACACCATATATTTT. Encoded protein: CASSLNTGQGLSGNTIYF. Complete variable domain (other parts from reference TRBV7-6 and TRBJ1-3): GAGVSQSPRYKVTKRGQDVALRCDPISGHVSLYWYRQALGQGPEFLTYFNYEAQQDKSGLPNDRFSAERPEGSISTLTIQRTEQRDSAMYRCASSLNTGQGLSGNTIYFGEGSWLTVV.